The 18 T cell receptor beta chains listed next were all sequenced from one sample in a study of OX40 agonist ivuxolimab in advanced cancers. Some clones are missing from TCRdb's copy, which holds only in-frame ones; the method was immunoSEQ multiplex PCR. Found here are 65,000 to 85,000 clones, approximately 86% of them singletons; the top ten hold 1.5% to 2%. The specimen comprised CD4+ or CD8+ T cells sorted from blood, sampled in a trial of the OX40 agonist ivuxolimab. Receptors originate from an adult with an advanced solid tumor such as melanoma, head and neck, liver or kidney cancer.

As DNA, the CDR3 is TGCGCCAGCAGCGGTGGAAGTCTAGCGGGAACCACCGGGGAGCTGTTTTTT. As protein: CASSGGSLAGTTGELFF. The chain has TRBV5-1 and TRBJ2-2; 9 nucleotides align to TRBD2. Trimming at V came to 4 bases and at J to 4 bases, leaving 11 bases not matched to a gene. The V gene's germline CDR1 is SGHRS and CDR2 YFSETQ. The CDR3 consists of 17 residues.

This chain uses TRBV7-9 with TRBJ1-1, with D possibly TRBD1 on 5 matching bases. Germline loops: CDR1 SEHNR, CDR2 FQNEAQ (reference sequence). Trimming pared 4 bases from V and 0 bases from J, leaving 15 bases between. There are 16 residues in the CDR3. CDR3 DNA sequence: TGTGCCAGCAGCTCCCTGGGGCGCGGGGTGAACACTGAAGCTTTCTTT. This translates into CASSSLGRGVNTEAFF.

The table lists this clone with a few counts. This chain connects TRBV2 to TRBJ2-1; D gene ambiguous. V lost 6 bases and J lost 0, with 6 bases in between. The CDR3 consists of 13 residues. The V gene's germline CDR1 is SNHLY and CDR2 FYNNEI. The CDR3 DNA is TGTGCCAGCAGGCCAGACTCCTACAATGAGCAGTTCTTC. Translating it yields CASRPDSYNEQFF. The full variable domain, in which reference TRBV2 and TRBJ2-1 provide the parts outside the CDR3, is EPEVTQTPSHQVTQMGQEVILRCVPISNHLYFYWYRQILGQKVEFLVSFYNNEISEKSEIFDDQFSVERPDGSNFTLKIRSTKLEDSAMYFCASRPDSYNEQFFGPGTRLTVL.

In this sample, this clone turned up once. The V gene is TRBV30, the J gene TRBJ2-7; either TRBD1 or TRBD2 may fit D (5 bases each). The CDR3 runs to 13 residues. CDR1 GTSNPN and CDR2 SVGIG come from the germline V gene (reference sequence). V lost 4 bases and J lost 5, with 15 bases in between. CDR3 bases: TGTGCCTGGACCTATCTCCGGGACCACGAGCAGTACTTC. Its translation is CAWTYLRDHEQYF.

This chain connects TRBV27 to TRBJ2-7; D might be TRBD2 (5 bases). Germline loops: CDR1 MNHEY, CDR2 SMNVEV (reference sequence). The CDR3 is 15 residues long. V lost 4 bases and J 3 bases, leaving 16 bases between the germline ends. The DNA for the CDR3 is TGTGCCAGCAGTTGGGGTGGAGGACTGGTCTACGAGCAGTACTTC. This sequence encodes CASSWGGGLVYEQYF.

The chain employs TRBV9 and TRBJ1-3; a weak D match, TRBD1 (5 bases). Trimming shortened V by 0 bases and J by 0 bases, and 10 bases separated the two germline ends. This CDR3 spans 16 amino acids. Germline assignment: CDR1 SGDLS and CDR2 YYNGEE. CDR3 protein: CASSVEGRASGNTIYF. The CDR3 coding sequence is TGTGCCAGCAGCGTAGAGGGCAGGGCCTCTGGAAACACCATATATTTT.

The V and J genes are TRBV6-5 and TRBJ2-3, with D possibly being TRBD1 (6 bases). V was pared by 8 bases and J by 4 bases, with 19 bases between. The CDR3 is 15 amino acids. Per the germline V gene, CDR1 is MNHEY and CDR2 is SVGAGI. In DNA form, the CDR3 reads TGTGCCAGCTCCAGGGGCGGAAAGGTGGCAGATACGCAGTATTTT. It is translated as CASSRGGKVADTQYF.

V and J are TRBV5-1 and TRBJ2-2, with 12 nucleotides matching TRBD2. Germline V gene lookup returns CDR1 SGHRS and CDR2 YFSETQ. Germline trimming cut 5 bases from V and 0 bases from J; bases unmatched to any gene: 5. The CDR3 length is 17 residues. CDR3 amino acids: CASRERLAGANTGELFF. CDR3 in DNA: TGCGCCAGCAGGGAGAGACTAGCGGGGGCGAACACCGGGGAGCTGTTTTTT.

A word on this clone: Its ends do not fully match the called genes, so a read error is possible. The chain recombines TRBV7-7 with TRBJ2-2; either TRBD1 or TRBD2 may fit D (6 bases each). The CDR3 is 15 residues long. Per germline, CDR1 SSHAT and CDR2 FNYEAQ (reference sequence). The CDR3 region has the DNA TGTGCTAGCAGCTTAAACGGGGGCGGCACCGGGGAGCTGTTTTTT. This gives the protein CASSLNGGGTGELFF.

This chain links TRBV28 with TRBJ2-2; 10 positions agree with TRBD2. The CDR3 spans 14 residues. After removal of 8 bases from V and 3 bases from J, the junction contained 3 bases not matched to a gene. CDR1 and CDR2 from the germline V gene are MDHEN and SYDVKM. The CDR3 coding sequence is TGTGCCAGCCGGACTAGCGGCGACACCGGGGAGCTGTTTTTT. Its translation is CASRTSGDTGELFF. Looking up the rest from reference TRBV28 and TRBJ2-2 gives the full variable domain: DVKVTQSSRYLVKRTGEKVFLECVQDMDHENMFWYRQDPGLGLRLIYFSYDVKMKEKGDIPEGYSVSREKKERFSLILESASTNQTSMYLCASRTSGDTGELFFGEGSRLTVL.

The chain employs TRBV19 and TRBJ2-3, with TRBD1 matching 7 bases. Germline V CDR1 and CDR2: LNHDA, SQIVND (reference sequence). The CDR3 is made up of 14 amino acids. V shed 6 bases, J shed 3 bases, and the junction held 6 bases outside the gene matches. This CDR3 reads CASRDRATTDTQYF. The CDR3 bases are TGTGCCAGTAGAGACAGGGCAACGACAGATACGCAGTATTTT.

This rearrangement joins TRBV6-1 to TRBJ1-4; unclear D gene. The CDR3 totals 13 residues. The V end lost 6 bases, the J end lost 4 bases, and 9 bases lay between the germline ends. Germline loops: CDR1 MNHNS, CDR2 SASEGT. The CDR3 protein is CASRRSLNEKLFF. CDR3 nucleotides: TGTGCCAGCAGAAGAAGTCTTAATGAAAAACTGTTTTTT.

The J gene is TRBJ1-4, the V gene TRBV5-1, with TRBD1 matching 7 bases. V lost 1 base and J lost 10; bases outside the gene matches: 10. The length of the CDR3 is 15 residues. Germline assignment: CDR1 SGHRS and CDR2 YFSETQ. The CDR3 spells CASSLTGEGGVKLFF. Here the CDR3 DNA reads TGCGCCAGCAGCTTGACAGGGGAGGGAGGAGTAAAACTGTTTTTT.

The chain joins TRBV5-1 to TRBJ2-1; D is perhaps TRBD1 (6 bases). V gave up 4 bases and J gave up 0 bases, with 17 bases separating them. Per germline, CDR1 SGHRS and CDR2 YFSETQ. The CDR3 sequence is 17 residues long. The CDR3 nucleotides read TGCGCCAGCAGCCTTACAGGGCAGGGGAGCTCCTACAATGAGCAGTTCTTC. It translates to CASSLTGQGSSYNEQFF.

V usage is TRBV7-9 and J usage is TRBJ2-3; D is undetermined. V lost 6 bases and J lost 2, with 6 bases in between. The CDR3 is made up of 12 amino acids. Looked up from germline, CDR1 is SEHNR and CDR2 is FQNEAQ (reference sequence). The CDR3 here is CASSPPTDTQYF. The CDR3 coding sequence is TGTGCCAGCAGTCCCCCCACAGATACGCAGTATTTT. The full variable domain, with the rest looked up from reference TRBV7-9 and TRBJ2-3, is DTGVSQNPRHKITKRGQNVTFRCDPISEHNRLYWYRQTLGQGPEFLTYFQNEAQLEKSRLLSDRFSAERPKGSFSTLEIQRTEQGDSAMYLCASSPPTDTQYFGPGTRLTVL.

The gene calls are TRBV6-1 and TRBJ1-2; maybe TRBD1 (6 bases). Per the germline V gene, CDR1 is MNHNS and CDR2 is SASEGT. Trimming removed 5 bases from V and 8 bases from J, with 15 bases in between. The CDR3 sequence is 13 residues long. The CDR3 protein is CASSSGGLRGYTF. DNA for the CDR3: TGTGCCAGCAGTAGCGGGGGGCTTCGGGGCTACACCTTC.

The CDR3 loop reads CASSYGRANTEAFF. Written as DNA, the CDR3 is TGCGCCAGCAGCTACGGACGGGCGAACACTGAAGCTTTCTTT. The chain employs TRBV5-1 and TRBJ1-1; no clear D gene. Trimming shortened V by 3 bases and J by 1 base, and 10 bases separated the two germline ends. CDR1 SGHRS and CDR2 YFSETQ come from the germline V gene. The CDR3 spans 14 residues.

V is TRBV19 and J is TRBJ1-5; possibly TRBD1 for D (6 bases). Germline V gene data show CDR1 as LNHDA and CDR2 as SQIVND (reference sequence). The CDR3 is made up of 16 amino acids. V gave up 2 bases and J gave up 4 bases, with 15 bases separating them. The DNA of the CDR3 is TGTGCCAGTAGTATACCGAGCGGGGGCTGGAATCAGCCCCAGCATTTT. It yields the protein CASSIPSGGWNQPQHF.